This T cell receptor beta chain was recovered during a study of a mutant IDH1 vaccine in newly diagnosed glioma. Here immunoSEQ multiplex PCR was the method, and the copy in TCRdb shows in-frame clones only, minus some. The sample records about 50,000 clones, about three quarters being singletons. The time point here: week 47, end of study. Topical imiquimod accompanied each vaccine dose, which consisted of 300 ug of mutant IDH1 20-mer peptide. This clone was seen just once. Its antigen is unknown. The sequencing here drew on PBMCs, taken from a glioma patient whose treatment included an IDH1 peptide vaccine. The receptor was derived from a woman aged 40 to 55 with glioma. Some clones in this sample may be carry-over from other donors' samples.

CDR3 sequence reads: CAWSVRGNPKNIQYF. The CDR3 coding sequence is TGTGCCTGGAGTGTACGAGGGAACCCCAAAAACATTCAGTACTTC. This chain connects TRBV30 to TRBJ2-4; D possibly corresponds to TRBD2 (5 bases). In germline, CDR1 is GTSNPN, CDR2 SVGIG (reference sequence). This CDR3 has 15 amino acids. Trimming removed 0 bases from V and 2 bases from J, with 11 bases in between.